These 26 T cell receptor beta chains were all obtained from the same sample, sequenced in a study of cytotoxic CD8 clonotypes in ibrutinib-treated CLL (dated by TCRdb to the early 2020s). The library was obtained by the immunoSEQ multiplex PCR assay. Drawn from immuneACCESS, this table holds only the in-frame rearrangements with V and J called that TCRdb kept. Clones are partly lost; checked studies trace under half to an unresolved V gene and leave the rest unexplained. A total of about 140,000 clones appear in this sample, under 95% of them only once. 10% to 14% of the sample is held by the ten biggest clonotypes. Reading the label with the study, this specimen's time point is: 12 months on ibrutinib. This specimen consisted of PBMCs, obtained after 12 months of ibrutinib treatment. These receptors were collected from a human donor with chronic lymphocytic leukemia.

V gene TRBV28 combines with J gene TRBJ1-2; 7 bases map to TRBD1. This CDR3 comprises 13 residues. The V and J ends lost 6 bases and 4 bases, in that order; junction bases with no gene match: 5. CDR1 MDHEN and CDR2 SYDVKM come from the germline V gene. The CDR3 sequence is CASSPGGAYGYTF. CDR3 in DNA: TGTGCCAGCAGCCCAGGGGGAGCCTATGGCTACACCTTC.

The chain links TRBV7-2 to TRBJ2-5, with TRBD2 as a possible D gene (5 bases). This CDR3 has 12 residues. V gave up 3 bases and J gave up 6 bases, with 8 bases separating them. The germline gives CDR1 SGHTA, CDR2 FQGNSA. CDR3 loop: CASSLTIQTQYF. The CDR3 bases are TGTGCCAGCAGCTTGACTATCCAGACCCAGTACTTC.

This sequence joins TRBV18 and TRBJ2-5, with D unresolved. Germline CDR1 KGHSH, CDR2 LQKENI. The CDR3 spans 13 residues. V was cut by 2 bases and J by 3 bases, with 7 bases left in between. The CDR3 DNA reads as TGTGCCAGCTCACCAGGGCAGGAAGAGACCCAGTACTTC. Translating gives CASSPGQEETQYF.

This clone has a single count. V gene TRBV7-3 combines with J gene TRBJ2-7; weak D call: TRBD1 (5 bases). From germline, CDR1 is SGHTA and CDR2 FQGTGA. V was cut by 4 bases and J by 1 base, with 8 bases left in between. CDR3 length: 13 amino acids. The CDR3 loop reads CASSSDRSYEQYF. The CDR3 DNA reads as TGTGCCAGCAGCTCCGACAGATCCTACGAGCAGTACTTC.

V and J are TRBV11-3 and TRBJ2-2, with 9 bases matching TRBD2. Looked up from germline, CDR1 is SGHNT and CDR2 is YENEEA. There are 15 residues in the CDR3. V lost 4 bases, J lost 1 base, and 1 base stayed unmatched. CDR3 loop: CASSSTSGNTGELFF. Here the CDR3 DNA reads TGTGCCAGCAGCTCGACTAGCGGGAACACCGGGGAGCTGTTTTTT.

This chain joins TRBV12-5 and TRBJ2-5, with 10 bases that match TRBD2. The length of the CDR3 is 15 residues. Germline CDR1 reads LGHNT; CDR2 reads FRNRAP. V lost 1 base to trimming and J lost 5 bases; unmatched junction nucleotides: 4. CDR3 sequence: CASGLGLAGVETQYF. In DNA, the CDR3 is TGTGCTAGTGGTTTGGGGCTAGCGGGAGTGGAGACCCAGTACTTC.

The V gene is TRBV10-3, the J gene TRBJ1-5; the D is unclear. V shed 6 bases and J shed 2 bases, with 8 bases lying between them. There are 13 residues in the CDR3. Germline lookup yields CDR1 ENHRY and CDR2 SYGVKD. The CDR3 sequence: CAISASGNQPQHF. The DNA of the CDR3 is TGTGCCATCAGCGCGTCGGGCAATCAGCCCCAGCATTTT.

The chain joins TRBV19 to TRBJ2-1; D may correspond to TRBD1 or TRBD2 (5 bases each). This CDR3 region has 14 residues. The germline V gene has CDR1 LNHDA and CDR2 SQIVND (reference sequence). V was trimmed by 3 bases and J by 5 bases, leaving 11 bases between them. CDR3 residues: CASSIPGRNNEQFF. CDR3 sequence (DNA): TGTGCCAGTAGTATTCCGGGACGAAACAATGAGCAGTTCTTC. The variable domain in full, with the rest retrieved from reference TRBV19 and TRBJ2-1, is DGGITQSPKYLFRKEGQNVTLSCEQNLNHDAMYWYRQDPGQGLRLIYYSQIVNDFQKGDIAEGYSVSREKKESFPLTVTSAQKNPTAFYLCASSIPGRNNEQFFGPGTRLTVL.

V is TRBV13 and J is TRBJ2-7; D not resolved. Germline CDR1 reads PRHDT; CDR2 reads FYEKMQ (reference sequence). V lost 4 bases and J lost 7, with 11 bases in between. This CDR3 is built from 12 residues. CDR3 amino acids: CASSSRQLEQYF. As DNA, the CDR3 is TGTGCCAGCAGCTCCCGCCAGCTTGAGCAGTACTTC.

V usage is TRBV9 and J usage is TRBJ2-3; D may be TRBD2 (6 bases). The CDR3 extends over 12 amino acids. Trimming removed 8 bases from V and 3 bases from J, with 10 bases in between. Germline V gives CDR1 SGDLS, CDR2 YYNGEE. The CDR3 spells CASAGITDTQYF. As DNA, the CDR3 is TGTGCCAGTGCGGGGATAACAGATACGCAGTATTTT.

The chain employs TRBV7-2 and TRBJ2-1; D might be TRBD2 (6 bases). Trimming removed 2 bases from V and 9 bases from J, with 8 bases in between. Looked up from germline, CDR1 is SGHTA and CDR2 is FQGNSA. The CDR3 contains 12 residues. In DNA form, the CDR3 reads TGTGCCAGCAGCTTACGGGGGACTGAGCAGTTCTTC. This encodes CASSLRGTEQFF.

The chain uses TRBV19 and TRBJ1-5; D is unresolved. Trimming removed 5 bases at V and 1 base at J, with 6 bases between. From germline, CDR1 is LNHDA and CDR2 SQIVND (reference sequence). CDR3 size: 13 residues. Here the CDR3 DNA reads TGTGCCAGTAGTCCCCAGAGCAATCAGCCCCAGCATTTT. This gives the protein CASSPQSNQPQHF.

The chain is built from TRBV11-2 and TRBJ1-4; tentatively, D is TRBD1 (5 bases). The germline CDR1 and CDR2 sequences are SGHAT and FQNNGV. V was clipped by 2 bases and J by 8 bases, with 18 bases between them. CDR3 length: 16 amino acids. The chain's CDR3 is CASSLLSGSNREKLFF. The CDR3 DNA follows: TGTGCCAGCAGCTTATTGTCAGGGAGCAATAGGGAAAAACTGTTTTTT.

In this sample, this clone turned up once. This chain joins TRBV19 and TRBJ1-1; D is uncertain. Trimming pared 10 bases from V and 4 bases from J, leaving 13 bases between. This CDR3 is 12 amino acids long. The germline gives CDR1 LNHDA, CDR2 SQIVND (reference sequence). The CDR3 coding sequence is TGTGCCACCCTCAAGGGTGGCACTGAAGCTTTCTTT. Its protein product is CATLKGGTEAFF.

V usage is TRBV6-4 and J usage is TRBJ2-3; 8 nucleotides align to TRBD1. Trimming removed 6 bases from V and 8 bases from J; junction bases left unmatched: 10. This CDR3 has 14 amino acids. Germline loops: CDR1 MRHNA, CDR2 SNTAGT. The CDR3 here is CASSPGQEGATQYF. CDR3 nucleotide sequence: TGTGCCAGCAGCCCGGGACAGGAAGGGGCTACGCAGTATTTT.

The chain recombines TRBV9 with TRBJ1-2, with unresolved D. From germline, CDR1 is SGDLS and CDR2 YYNGEE. The CDR3 length is 11 residues. V was trimmed by 1 base and J by 7 bases, leaving 5 bases between them. CDR3 loop: CASSVNGGYTF. The CDR3 nucleotides are TGTGCCAGCAGCGTAAATGGTGGCTACACCTTC.

The chain has TRBV5-1 and TRBJ2-7; D is ambiguous. V was cut by 0 bases and J by 0 bases, with 16 bases left in between. This CDR3 contains 17 residues. Germline CDR1 SGHRS, CDR2 YFSETQ. CDR3 in amino acids: CASSLAGYPSSSYEQYF. The CDR3 coding sequence is TGCGCCAGCAGCTTGGCCGGCTACCCCTCGAGCTCCTACGAGCAGTACTTC.

The chain carries TRBV19 and TRBJ2-3, with TRBD2 identical over 10 bases. The germline V gene encodes CDR1 LNHDA and CDR2 SQIVND (reference sequence). V lost 8 bases and J lost 4; bases outside the gene matches: 6. CDR3 length: 14 amino acids. The CDR3 DNA reads TGTGCCAGTGAAAAGCGGGAGGGATCAGATACGCAGTATTTT. The encoded protein is CASEKREGSDTQYF.

The chain combines TRBV6-5 with TRBJ2-5; 8 bases are shared with TRBD2. The CDR3 is 15 residues long. Germline values: CDR1 MNHEY, CDR2 SVGAGI. The junction had 7 bases not matched to a gene; V was cut back by 5 bases and J by 2 bases. For the CDR3, the DNA is TGTGCCAGCAGTCCCTTAGCGGGGTCGCAAGAGACCCAGTACTTC. It encodes CASSPLAGSQETQYF.

This sequence joins TRBV7-2 and TRBJ2-1, with 15 bases that match TRBD2. Germline CDR1 reads SGHTA; CDR2 reads FQGNSA. The CDR3 sequence is 16 residues long. With 0 bases clipped from V and 8 bases from J, the junction kept 2 bases outside the gene matches. The CDR3 sequence: CASSLARTSGRDEQFF. The CDR3 DNA reads TGTGCCAGCAGCTTAGCGCGGACTAGCGGGAGGGATGAGCAGTTCTTC.

The genes are TRBV28 and TRBJ1-5; TRBD1 aligns across 11 bases. With V trimmed by 5 bases and J by 0 bases, 12 bases remained unmatched. Germline CDR1 MDHEN, CDR2 SYDVKM. CDR3 length: 19 amino acids. Here the CDR3 reads CASSPLRDRGLRSNQPQHF. The CDR3 DNA is TGTGCCAGCAGTCCGCTCCGGGACAGGGGGTTGCGTAGCAATCAGCCCCAGCATTTT.

The chain joins TRBV11-3 to TRBJ2-7; no clear D. The V and J ends lost 1 base and 2 bases respectively, with 12 bases between them. Germline lookup yields CDR1 SGHNT and CDR2 YENEEA. The CDR3 has 15 residues. CDR3 sequence (DNA): TGTGCCAGCAGCTTAGCCCCAGGAACCCCCTACGAGCAGTACTTC. This codes for CASSLAPGTPYEQYF.

V and J are TRBV2 and TRBJ2-7; 10 bases align to TRBD2. Germline values: CDR1 SNHLY, CDR2 FYNNEI. With V trimmed by 5 bases and J by 6 bases, 10 bases remained unmatched. The CDR3 is 15 residues long. For the CDR3, the DNA is TGTGCCAGCAGTTCCACTAGCGGGAACCCCGGCGAGCAGTACTTC. Amino acids: CASSSTSGNPGEQYF.

This chain connects TRBV29-1 to TRBJ2-1; 8 nucleotides agree with TRBD2. The CDR3 totals 14 residues. Trimming cost V 3 bases and J 4 bases; bases outside gene matches: 5. Germline CDR1 is SQVTM and CDR2 is ANQGSEA. DNA of the CDR3: TGCAGCGTTGACGTTACTAGCGGATACAATGAGCAGTTCTTC. This codes for CSVDVTSGYNEQFF.

The chain has TRBV6-5 and TRBJ2-5; no firm D call. CDR3 size: 15 residues. V was cut by 3 bases and J by 1 base, with 12 bases left in between. Germline assignment: CDR1 MNHEY and CDR2 SVGAGI. CDR3 nucleotides: TGTGCCAGCAGTTATGATAGGCGAATCCAAGAGACCCAGTACTTC. It specifies CASSYDRRIQETQYF.

The chain carries TRBV2 and TRBJ2-2; 9 nucleotides agree with TRBD2. CDR3 size: 16 residues. J was trimmed by 5 bases and V by 1 base; bases with no gene match: 5. Per germline, CDR1 SNHLY and CDR2 FYNNEI. CDR3 nucleotides: TGTGCCAGCAGTGAAGAGCGGGAGGCTCGGACCGGGGAGCTGTTTTTT. Protein: CASSEEREARTGELFF.